This T cell receptor (beta chain) was sequenced in a study of monozygotic twins with inflammatory bowel disease. About this clonotype itself: Its target is not known.

TCRdb reanalyzed the 5' RACE reads, giving one entry per CDR3 protein sequence and no DNA. The data show some 330,000 distinct CDR3 sequences, and the top ten clones hold 5.6%. Points from the study as a whole: Support for a single strong signal or clonotype associated with IBD was absent. With inverse Simpson as the measure, TCRbeta diversity was lower in IBD patients than in healthy co-twins.

There are 14 residues in the CDR3. This TCR was recovered from a human donor with ulcerative colitis or Crohn's disease, or a healthy co-twin of an affected twin (not recorded which). The gene calls are TRBV12-3 or TRBV12-4 and TRBJ2-1. The sample taken for sequencing was blood. Here the CDR3 reads CASTVTESFNEQFF.